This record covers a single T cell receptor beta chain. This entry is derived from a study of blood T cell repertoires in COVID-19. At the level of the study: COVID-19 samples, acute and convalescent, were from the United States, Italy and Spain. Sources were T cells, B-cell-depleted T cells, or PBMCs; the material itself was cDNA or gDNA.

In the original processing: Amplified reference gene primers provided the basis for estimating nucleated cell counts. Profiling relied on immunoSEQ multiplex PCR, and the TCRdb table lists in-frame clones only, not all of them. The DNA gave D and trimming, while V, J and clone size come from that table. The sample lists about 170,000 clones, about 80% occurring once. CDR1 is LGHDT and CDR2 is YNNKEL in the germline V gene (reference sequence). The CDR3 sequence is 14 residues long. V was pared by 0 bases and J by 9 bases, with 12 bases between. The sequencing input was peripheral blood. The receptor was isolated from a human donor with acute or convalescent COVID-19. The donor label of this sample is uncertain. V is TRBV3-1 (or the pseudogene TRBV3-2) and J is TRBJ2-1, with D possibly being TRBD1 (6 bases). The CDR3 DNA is TGTGCCAGCAGCCAAGAGTCAGGGGTGACTGAGCAGTTCTTC. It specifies CASSQESGVTEQFF.